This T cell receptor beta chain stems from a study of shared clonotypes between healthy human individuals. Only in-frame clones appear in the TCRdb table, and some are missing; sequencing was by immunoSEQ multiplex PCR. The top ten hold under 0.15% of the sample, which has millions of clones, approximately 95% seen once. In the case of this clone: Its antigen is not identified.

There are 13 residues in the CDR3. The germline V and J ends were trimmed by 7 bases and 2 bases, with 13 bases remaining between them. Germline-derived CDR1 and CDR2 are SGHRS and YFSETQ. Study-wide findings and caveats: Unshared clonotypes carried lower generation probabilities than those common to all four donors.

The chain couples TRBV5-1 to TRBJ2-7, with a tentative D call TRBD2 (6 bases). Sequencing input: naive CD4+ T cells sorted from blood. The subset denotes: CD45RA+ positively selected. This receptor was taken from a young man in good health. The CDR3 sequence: CASAGTAAYEQYF. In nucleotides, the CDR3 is TGCGCCAGCGCGGGGACTGCAGCCTACGAGCAGTACTTC.